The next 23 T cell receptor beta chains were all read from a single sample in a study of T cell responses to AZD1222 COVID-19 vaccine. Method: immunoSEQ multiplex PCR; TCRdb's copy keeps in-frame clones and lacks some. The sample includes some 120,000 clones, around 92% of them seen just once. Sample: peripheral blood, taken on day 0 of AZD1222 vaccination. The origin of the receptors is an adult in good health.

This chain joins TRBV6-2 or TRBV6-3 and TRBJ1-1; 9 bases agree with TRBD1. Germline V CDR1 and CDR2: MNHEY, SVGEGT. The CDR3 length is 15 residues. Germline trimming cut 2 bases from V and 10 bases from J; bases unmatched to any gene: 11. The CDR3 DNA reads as TGTGCCAGCAGTTACCCAATCGAGACAGGGGGTAGAGCTTTCTTT. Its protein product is CASSYPIETGGRAFF.

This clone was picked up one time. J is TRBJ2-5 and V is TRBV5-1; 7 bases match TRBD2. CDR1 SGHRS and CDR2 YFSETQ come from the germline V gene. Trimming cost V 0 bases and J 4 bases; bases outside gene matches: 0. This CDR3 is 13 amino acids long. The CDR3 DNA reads TGCGCCAGCAGCTTGGGACTAGCAGAGACCCAGTACTTC. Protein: CASSLGLAETQYF. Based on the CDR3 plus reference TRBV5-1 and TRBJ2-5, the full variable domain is KAGVTQTPRYLIKTRGQQVTLSCSPISGHRSVSWYQQTPGQGLQFLFEYFSETQRNKGNFPGRFSGRQFSNSRSEMNVSTLELGDSALYLCASSLGLAETQYFGPGTRLLVL.

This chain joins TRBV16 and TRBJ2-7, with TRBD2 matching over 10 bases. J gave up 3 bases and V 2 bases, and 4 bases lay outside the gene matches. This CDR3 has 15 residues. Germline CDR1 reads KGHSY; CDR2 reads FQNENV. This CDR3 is CASSQGLAGDYEQYF. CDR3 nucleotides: TGTGCCAGCAGCCAAGGGCTAGCGGGAGACTACGAGCAGTACTTC. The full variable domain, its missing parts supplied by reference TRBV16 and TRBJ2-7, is GEEVAQTPKHLVRGEGQKAKLYCAPIKGHSYVFWYQQVLKNEFKFLISFQNENVFDETGMPKERFSAKCLPNSPCSLEIQATKLEDSAVYFCASSQGLAGDYEQYFGPGTRLTVT.

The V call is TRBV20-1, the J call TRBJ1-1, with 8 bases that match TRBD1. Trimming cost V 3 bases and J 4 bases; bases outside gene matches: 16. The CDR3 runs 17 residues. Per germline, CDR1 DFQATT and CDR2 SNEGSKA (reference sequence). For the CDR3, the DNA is TGCAGTGCTAGTAGCGCAGGGGGCGCGAACTGGGGCACTGAAGCTTTCTTT. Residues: CSASSAGGANWGTEAFF.

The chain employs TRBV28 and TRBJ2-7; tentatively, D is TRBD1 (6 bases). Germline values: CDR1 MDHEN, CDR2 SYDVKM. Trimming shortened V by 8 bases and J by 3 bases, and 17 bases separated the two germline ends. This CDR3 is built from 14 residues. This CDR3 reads CASHPAGESYEQYF. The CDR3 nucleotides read TGTGCCAGCCACCCGGCAGGGGAAAGCTACGAGCAGTACTTC.

CDR3 nucleotide sequence: TGCGCCAGCAGCCAAGCTGGGGGGAGAGCCAACACCGGGGAGCTGTTTTTT. Translation: CASSQAGGRANTGELFF. The chain recombines TRBV4-1 with TRBJ2-2; weak D call: TRBD2 (6 bases). V was cut by 1 base and J by 2 bases, with 14 bases left in between. CDR1 and CDR2 from the germline V gene are MGHRA and YSYEKL. This CDR3 has 17 amino acids.

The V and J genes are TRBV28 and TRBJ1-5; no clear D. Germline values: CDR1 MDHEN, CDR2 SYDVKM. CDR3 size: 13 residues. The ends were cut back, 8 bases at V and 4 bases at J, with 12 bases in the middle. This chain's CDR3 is CASRNRGNQPQHF. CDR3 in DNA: TGTGCCAGCCGAAATCGGGGAAATCAGCCCCAGCATTTT.

CDR3: CASRGLGSTEAFF. In DNA, the CDR3 is TGTGCCAGCAGAGGCCTGGGGAGCACTGAAGCTTTCTTT. The chain links TRBV6-4 to TRBJ1-1; D not resolved. From germline, CDR1 is MRHNA and CDR2 SNTAGT. V was pared by 6 bases and J by 4 bases, with 12 bases between. The CDR3 loop spans 13 amino acids.

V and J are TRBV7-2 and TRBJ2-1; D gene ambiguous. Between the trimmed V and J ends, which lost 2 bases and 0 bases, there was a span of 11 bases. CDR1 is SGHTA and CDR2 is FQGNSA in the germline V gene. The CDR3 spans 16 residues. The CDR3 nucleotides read TGTGCCAGCAGCTTATCGGTGCGGCTCTCCTACAATGAGCAGTTCTTC. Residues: CASSLSVRLSYNEQFF. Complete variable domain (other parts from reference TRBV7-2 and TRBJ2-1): GAGVSQSPSNKVTEKGKDVELRCDPISGHTALYWYRQSLGQGLEFLIYFQGNSAPDKSGLPSDRFSAERTGGSVSTLTIQRTQQEDSAVYLCASSLSVRLSYNEQFFGPGTRLTVL.

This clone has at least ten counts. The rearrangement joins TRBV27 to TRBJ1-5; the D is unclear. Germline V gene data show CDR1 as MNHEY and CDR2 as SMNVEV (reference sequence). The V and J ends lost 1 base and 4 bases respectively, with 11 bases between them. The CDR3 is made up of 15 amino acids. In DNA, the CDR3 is TGTGCCAGCAGTTTATTTGCAGGCCGTAATCAGCCCCAGCATTTT. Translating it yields CASSLFAGRNQPQHF.

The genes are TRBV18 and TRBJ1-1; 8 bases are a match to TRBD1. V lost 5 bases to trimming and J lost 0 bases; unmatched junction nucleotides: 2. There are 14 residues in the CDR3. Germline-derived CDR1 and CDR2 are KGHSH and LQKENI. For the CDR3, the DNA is TGTGCCAGCTCATTGGACAGGGTGAACACTGAAGCTTTCTTT. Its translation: CASSLDRVNTEAFF.

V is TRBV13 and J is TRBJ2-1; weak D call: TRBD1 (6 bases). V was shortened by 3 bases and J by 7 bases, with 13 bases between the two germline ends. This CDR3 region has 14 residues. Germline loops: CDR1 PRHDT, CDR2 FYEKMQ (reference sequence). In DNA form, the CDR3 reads TGTGCCAGCAGCTTCCTCACAGGGAGTAATGAGCAGTTCTTC. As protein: CASSFLTGSNEQFF.

The CDR3 bases are TGTGCCAGCTCACCCAATAACTACGAGCAGTACTTC. Protein: CASSPNNYEQYF. The chain uses TRBV18 and TRBJ2-7; D call uncertain. The germline gives CDR1 KGHSH, CDR2 LQKENI. V lost 3 bases and J lost 3, with 6 bases in between. CDR3 length: 12 residues.

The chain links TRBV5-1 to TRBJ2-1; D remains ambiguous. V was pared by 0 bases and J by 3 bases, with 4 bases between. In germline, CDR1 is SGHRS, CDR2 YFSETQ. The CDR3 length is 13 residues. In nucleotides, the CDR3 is TGCGCCAGCAGCTTGGGCAGCTACAATGAGCAGTTCTTC. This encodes CASSLGSYNEQFF.

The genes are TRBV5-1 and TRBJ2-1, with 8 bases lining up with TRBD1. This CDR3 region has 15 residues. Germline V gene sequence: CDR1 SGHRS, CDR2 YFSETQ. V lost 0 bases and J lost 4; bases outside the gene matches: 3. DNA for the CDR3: TGCGCCAGCAGCTTGGACGGGACAGGATACAATGAGCAGTTCTTC. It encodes CASSLDGTGYNEQFF. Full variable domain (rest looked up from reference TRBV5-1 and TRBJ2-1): KAGVTQTPRYLIKTRGQQVTLSCSPISGHRSVSWYQQTPGQGLQFLFEYFSETQRNKGNFPGRFSGRQFSNSRSEMNVSTLELGDSALYLCASSLDGTGYNEQFFGPGTRLTVL.

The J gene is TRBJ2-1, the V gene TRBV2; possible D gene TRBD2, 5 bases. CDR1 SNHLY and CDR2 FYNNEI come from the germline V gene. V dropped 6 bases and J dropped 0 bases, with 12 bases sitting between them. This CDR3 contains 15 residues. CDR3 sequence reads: CASRKDWSSYNEQFF. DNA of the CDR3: TGTGCCAGCAGGAAGGACTGGAGCTCCTACAATGAGCAGTTCTTC.

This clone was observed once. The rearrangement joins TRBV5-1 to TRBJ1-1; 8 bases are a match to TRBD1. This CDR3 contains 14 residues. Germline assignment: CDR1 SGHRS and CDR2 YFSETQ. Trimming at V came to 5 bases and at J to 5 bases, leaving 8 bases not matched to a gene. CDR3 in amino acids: CASRLRTGSTEAFF. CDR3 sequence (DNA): TGCGCCAGCAGACTTAGGACAGGGTCTACTGAAGCTTTCTTT. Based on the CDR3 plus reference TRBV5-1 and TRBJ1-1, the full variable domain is KAGVTQTPRYLIKTRGQQVTLSCSPISGHRSVSWYQQTPGQGLQFLFEYFSETQRNKGNFPGRFSGRQFSNSRSEMNVSTLELGDSALYLCASRLRTGSTEAFFGQGTRLTVV.

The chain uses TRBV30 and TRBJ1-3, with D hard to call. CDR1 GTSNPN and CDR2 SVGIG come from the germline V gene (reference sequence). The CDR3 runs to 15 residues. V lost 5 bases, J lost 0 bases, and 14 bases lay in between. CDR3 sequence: CAWGSVSISGNTIYF. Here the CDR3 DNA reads TGTGCCTGGGGCTCAGTTTCTATCTCTGGAAACACCATATATTTT.

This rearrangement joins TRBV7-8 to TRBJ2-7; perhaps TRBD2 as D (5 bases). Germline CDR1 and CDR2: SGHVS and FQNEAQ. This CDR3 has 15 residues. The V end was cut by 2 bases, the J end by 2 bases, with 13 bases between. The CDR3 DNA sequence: TGTGCCAGCAGCTTACGAGGGCCACTTCCCTACGAGCAGTACTTC. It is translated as CASSLRGPLPYEQYF.

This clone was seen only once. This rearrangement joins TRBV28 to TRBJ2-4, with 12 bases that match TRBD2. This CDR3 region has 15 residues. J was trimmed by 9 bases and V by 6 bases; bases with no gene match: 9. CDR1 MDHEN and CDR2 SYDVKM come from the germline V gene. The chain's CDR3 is CASRETSGSIGIQYF. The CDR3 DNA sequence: TGTGCCAGCAGGGAGACTAGCGGGAGTATCGGCATTCAGTACTTC. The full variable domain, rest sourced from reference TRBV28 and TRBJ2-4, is DVKVTQSSRYLVKRTGEKVFLECVQDMDHENMFWYRQDPGLGLRLIYFSYDVKMKEKGDIPEGYSVSREKKERFSLILESASTNQTSMYLCASRETSGSIGIQYFGAGTRLSVL.

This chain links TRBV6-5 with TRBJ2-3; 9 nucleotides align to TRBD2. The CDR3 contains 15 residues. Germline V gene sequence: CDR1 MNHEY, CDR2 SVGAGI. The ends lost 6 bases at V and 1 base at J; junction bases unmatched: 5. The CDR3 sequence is CASSTSGPGTDTQYF. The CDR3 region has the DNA TGTGCCAGCAGCACTAGCGGGCCGGGCACAGATACGCAGTATTTT.

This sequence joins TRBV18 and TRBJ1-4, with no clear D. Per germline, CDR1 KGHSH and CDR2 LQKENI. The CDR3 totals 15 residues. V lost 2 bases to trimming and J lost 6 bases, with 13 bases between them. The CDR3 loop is CASSPVAPGDEKLFF. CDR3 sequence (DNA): TGTGCCAGCTCACCAGTCGCCCCTGGAGATGAAAAACTGTTTTTT.

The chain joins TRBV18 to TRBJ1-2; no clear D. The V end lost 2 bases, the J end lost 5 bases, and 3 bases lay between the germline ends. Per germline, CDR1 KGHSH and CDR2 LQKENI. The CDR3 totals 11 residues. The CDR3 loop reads CASSPDYGYTF. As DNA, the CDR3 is TGTGCCAGCTCACCAGATTATGGCTACACCTTC. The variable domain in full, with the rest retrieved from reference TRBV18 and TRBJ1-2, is NAGVMQNPRHLVRRRGQEARLRCSPMKGHSHVYWYRQLPEEGLKFMVYLQKENIIDESGMPKERFSAEFPKEGPSILRIQQVVRGDSAAYFCASSPDYGYTFGSGTRLTVV.